This T cell receptor (beta chain) derives from a study of T cells in Graves' hyperthyroidism and ophthalmopathy. Findings and limits, study-wide: Most thyroid-expanded clonotypes above 0.001 were also found in blood.

Amplification of TCR beta CDR3 regions used RNA as the template. First-round RT-PCR targeting the TCR CDR3 was performed with the HTBI primer set. TCRdb re-called the multiplex PCR reads with MiXCR, one entry per CDR3 protein. There are around 360,000 distinct CDR3 sequences in the sample; 13% to 15% occur only once, and roughly 20% lies in the top ten. Diagnosis rested on symptoms, serum thyroxine and TRAb, thyroid ultrasound, and orbital computed tomography. PBMCs were derived from approximately 10 ml fresh peripheral blood. This clonotype came up many times. Its target is not known. Trimming shortened V by 2 bases and J by 2 bases, and 12 bases separated the two germline ends. CDR1 is SGHTA and CDR2 is FQGTGA in the germline V gene. The CDR3 length is 15 residues.

Sequenced material: blood. This sequence originates from a woman aged 60 to 75 with Graves' ophthalmopathy. The J gene is TRBJ2-5, the V gene TRBV7-3; maybe TRBD1 (5 bases). CDR3 region: CASSLGHSSQETQYF. As DNA, the CDR3 is TGTGCCAGCAGCTTAGGACACTCCAGTCAAGAGACCCAGTACTTC.